These 27 T cell receptor beta chains came from one sample sequenced in a study of CD8+ T cells in alopecia areata. Isolated RNA was reverse transcribed into cDNA used as the sequencing template. Repertoires were generated with immunoSEQ multiplex PCR, while TCRdb's copy carries only in-frame clones and drops some. The data hold 150,000 or so clones, with around 86% observed a single time. Here the sequenced sample was CD8+ T cells sorted from blood, taken at week 0. Every receptor here comes from a human donor with alopecia areata.

This clone was observed a single time. The chain couples TRBV5-5 to TRBJ2-5, with 7 positions matching TRBD2. This CDR3 region has 14 residues. V shed 1 base, J shed 5 bases, and the junction held 5 bases outside the gene matches. The germline gives CDR1 SGHKS, CDR2 YYEKEE (reference sequence). The CDR3 DNA reads TGTGCCAGCAGCTTGTTACTAGCGAGGGAGACCCAGTACTTC. Protein: CASSLLLARETQYF.

Points on this clone: One end of the junction is discordant with germline, which a read error may explain. This chain connects TRBV7-7 to TRBJ2-2; no firm D call. This CDR3 is 14 amino acids long. Germline lookup yields CDR1 SSHAT and CDR2 FNYEAQ (reference sequence). For the CDR3, the DNA is TGTGCTAGCAGCTTAGATGGTGGAACCGGGGAGCTGTTTTTT. This encodes CASSLDGGTGELFF.

This clone was seen a few times. This rearrangement joins TRBV7-3 to TRBJ2-1; D unclear. Germline V gives CDR1 SGHTA, CDR2 FQGTGA. CDR3 length: 13 amino acids. The V end lost 2 bases, the J end lost 8 bases, and 10 bases lay between the germline ends. DNA for the CDR3: TGTGCCAGCAGCTTACTAGGAACTGATGAGCAGTTCTTC. Its protein is CASSLLGTDEQFF.

The CDR3 protein is CAISAPGGSEQYF. In DNA form, the CDR3 reads TGTGCCATCAGTGCGCCCGGGGGGAGCGAGCAGTACTTC. The chain joins TRBV10-3 to TRBJ2-7; 7 nucleotides match TRBD2. The V gene end was trimmed by 4 bases and the J gene end by 6 bases; junction bases not matched to a gene: 6. The CDR3 extends over 13 amino acids. The V gene's germline CDR1 is ENHRY and CDR2 SYGVKD.

As concerns this clone: The sample holds other DNA sequences that translate to the same CDR3. V is TRBV11-2 and J is TRBJ2-3; D is unclear. The germline V and J ends were trimmed by 5 bases and 2 bases, with 8 bases remaining between them. This CDR3 contains 13 residues. Per germline, CDR1 SGHAT and CDR2 FQNNGV. The CDR3: CASSLGPTDTQYF. In nucleotides, the CDR3 is TGTGCCAGCAGCCTGGGTCCCACAGATACGCAGTATTTT.

The chain recombines TRBV27 with TRBJ2-7, with D possibly TRBD1 on 6 matching bases. The CDR3 runs to 15 residues. V gave up 3 bases and J gave up 1 base, with 13 bases separating them. Germline V gene data show CDR1 as MNHEY and CDR2 as SMNVEV (reference sequence). CDR3 DNA: TGTGCCAGCAGTTTGGGACCTCAGGGGTCCTACGAGCAGTACTTC. As protein: CASSLGPQGSYEQYF.

This clone was recorded a few times. V is TRBV4-1 and J is TRBJ2-7; D not resolved. The CDR3 length is 13 residues. The germline V gene has CDR1 MGHRA and CDR2 YSYEKL. The V and J ends lost 0 bases and 4 bases respectively, with 7 bases between them. CDR3 sequence reads: CASSQEGVYEQYF. For the CDR3, the DNA is TGCGCCAGCAGCCAAGAAGGAGTATACGAGCAGTACTTC.

The V call is TRBV27, the J call TRBJ2-3; unclear D gene. From germline, CDR1 is MNHEY and CDR2 SMNVEV (reference sequence). The length of the CDR3 is 13 residues. Trimming shortened V by 6 bases and J by 4 bases, and 11 bases separated the two germline ends. The CDR3 DNA sequence: TGTGCCAGCAGCAATAAGCTCGCAGATACGCAGTATTTT. Translated, it gives CASSNKLADTQYF.

The chain has TRBV6-5 and TRBJ2-7; 9 nucleotides line up with TRBD2. The CDR3 runs to 15 residues. V lost 2 bases, J lost 3 bases, and 5 bases stayed unmatched. Looked up from germline, CDR1 is MNHEY and CDR2 is SVGAGI. CDR3 nucleotide sequence: TGTGCCAGCAGTTACGGTGCGGGAGGGTACTACGAGCAGTACTTC. Its translation: CASSYGAGGYYEQYF.

The V and J genes are TRBV7-9 and TRBJ1-2; D call uncertain. The CDR3 has 13 amino acids. V was clipped by 3 bases and J by 2 bases, with 7 bases between them. Germline assignment: CDR1 SEHNR and CDR2 FQNEAQ (reference sequence). CDR3 nucleotide sequence: TGTGCCAGCAGCTTTGGGTCAAACTATGGCTACACCTTC. Translated, it gives CASSFGSNYGYTF.

This clone appeared a few times. The gene calls are TRBV29-1 and TRBJ2-7, with 9 bases matching TRBD1. The V and J ends lost 6 bases and 5 bases, in that order; junction bases with no gene match: 8. The germline V gene has CDR1 SQVTM and CDR2 ANQGSEA. This CDR3 comprises 13 residues. CDR3 in DNA: TGCAGCGTCGCGGACAGGGGAAGGGACGAGCAGTACTTC. Translated, it gives CSVADRGRDEQYF.

This sequence joins TRBV13 and TRBJ2-7; 7 bases map to TRBD1. CDR3 length: 14 residues. Germline V gene sequence: CDR1 PRHDT, CDR2 FYEKMQ (reference sequence). V dropped 1 base and J dropped 7; count of bases not matched to a gene: 7. CDR3 nucleotides: TGTGCCAGCAGCTTAGAAGGGGGCCCTTTTGAGCAGTACTTC. Residues: CASSLEGGPFEQYF.

The chain uses TRBV9 and TRBJ1-2, with 9 positions matching TRBD1. Germline V gives CDR1 SGDLS, CDR2 YYNGEE. V shed 4 bases and J 8 bases; nucleotides not matched to a gene: 9. There are 14 residues in the CDR3. CDR3 nucleotides: TGTGCCAGCAGCTTCCGGGACAGGGTAGGAGGCTACACCTTC. Translation gives CASSFRDRVGGYTF.

The chain couples TRBV5-6 to TRBJ1-1; the D gene is possibly TRBD1 (5 bases). Trimming removed 3 bases at V and 6 bases at J, with 12 bases between. Germline values: CDR1 SGHDT, CDR2 YYEEEE. The CDR3 is 13 amino acids. The CDR3 spells CASSSPGGAEAFF. The CDR3 bases are TGTGCCAGCAGCTCTCCCGGAGGGGCTGAAGCTTTCTTT.

The J gene is TRBJ1-2, the V gene TRBV6-5; perhaps TRBD1 as D (5 bases). The CDR3 spans 14 residues. V shed 2 bases and J shed 4 bases, with 11 bases lying between them. Looked up from germline, CDR1 is MNHEY and CDR2 is SVGAGI. In nucleotides, the CDR3 is TGTGCCAGCAGTTACAGTGAGGGGATCTATGGCTACACCTTC. Encoded protein: CASSYSEGIYGYTF.

This chain connects TRBV9 to TRBJ2-2; TRBD2 is a possible D gene (5 bases). Deletions cut 7 bases from V and 1 base from J, with 8 bases between. This CDR3 is built from 13 residues. The V gene's germline CDR1 is SGDLS and CDR2 YYNGEE. The CDR3 sequence is CASAGLNTGELFF. For the CDR3, the DNA is TGTGCCAGCGCGGGCCTGAACACCGGGGAGCTGTTTTTT.

The chain combines TRBV29-1 with TRBJ1-1, with 9 bases fitting TRBD1. Trimming took 7 bases from V and 0 from J; bases not matched to a gene: 9. This CDR3 has 15 amino acids. In germline, CDR1 is SQVTM, CDR2 ANQGSEA. This CDR3 is CSAFGGTGLNTEAFF. Written as DNA, the CDR3 is TGCAGCGCCTTCGGAGGGACAGGGCTGAACACTGAAGCTTTCTTT.

The chain couples TRBV7-9 to TRBJ2-7; D might be TRBD2 (5 bases). The CDR3 loop spans 12 amino acids. V lost 5 bases, J lost 4 bases, and 9 bases lay in between. In germline, CDR1 is SEHNR, CDR2 FQNEAQ (reference sequence). In DNA form, the CDR3 reads TGTGCCAGCAGCGTGACTACTTACGAGCAGTACTTC. Its protein is CASSVTTYEQYF.

The CDR3 loop is CASSLPGEQYF. The CDR3 DNA sequence: TGTGCCAGCAGCTTGCCTGGCGAGCAGTACTTC. The rearrangement joins TRBV7-9 to TRBJ2-7; no definite D call. The CDR3 runs 11 residues. The germline CDR1 and CDR2 sequences are SEHNR and FQNEAQ (reference sequence). V gave up 3 bases and J gave up 6 bases, with 6 bases separating them.

CDR3 sequence (DNA): TGCAGCGTCCACCCCCCAACGGCGACACCCTATGGCTACACCTTC. Its protein product is CSVHPPTATPYGYTF. The rearrangement links TRBV29-1 to TRBJ1-2; D is ambiguous. This CDR3 is 15 amino acids long. Germline V lookup: CDR1 SQVTM, CDR2 ANQGSEA. With 6 bases removed from V and 4 bases from J, the gap between germline ends came to 21 bases.

V and J are TRBV5-5 and TRBJ2-2; 8 nucleotides align to TRBD2. Trimming took 6 bases from V and 1 from J; bases not matched to a gene: 8. The CDR3 contains 16 residues. Germline V gene sequence: CDR1 SGHKS, CDR2 YYEKEE (reference sequence). The CDR3 here is CASTPSGGLNTGELFF. DNA of the CDR3: TGTGCCAGCACCCCGAGCGGGGGCCTGAACACCGGGGAGCTGTTTTTT. Complete variable domain (other parts from reference TRBV5-5 and TRBJ2-2): DAGVTQSPTHLIKTRGQQVTLRCSPISGHKSVSWYQQVLGQGPQFIFQYYEKEERGRGNFPDRFSARQFPNYSSELNVNALLLGDSALYLCASTPSGGLNTGELFFGEGSRLTVL.

This clone came up a few times. The sample holds other DNA sequences that translate to the same CDR3. This chain links TRBV18 with TRBJ2-2; D is unresolved. Trimming left V 2 bases short and J 5 bases short, with 3 bases between. Per the germline V gene, CDR1 is KGHSH and CDR2 is LQKENI. This CDR3 is 12 amino acids long. The CDR3 here is CASSPGTGELFF. CDR3 in DNA: TGTGCCAGCTCACCAGGGACCGGGGAGCTGTTTTTT.

The gene calls are TRBV27 and TRBJ1-1; D is unresolved. CDR1 is MNHEY, CDR2 SMNVEV, per germline (reference sequence). With 6 bases removed from V and 10 bases from J, the gap between germline ends came to 21 bases. The CDR3 extends over 14 amino acids. CDR3 in DNA: TGTGCCAGCAGCTCCCGGGAGGACGCCGGCGGAGCTTTCTTT. Translation gives CASSSREDAGGAFF.

This clone occurred once. It is likely a read error, because the conserved phenylalanine at the end of the CDR3 is missing. The chain is built from TRBV11-2 and TRBJ2-7; D remains ambiguous. Deletions cut 3 bases from V and 3 bases from J, with 9 bases between. The CDR3 length is 13 residues. Per germline, CDR1 SGHAT and CDR2 FQNNGV. CDR3 amino acids: CASSLILDYEQYS. CDR3 nucleotides: TGTGCCAGCAGCTTGATACTGGACTACGAGCAGTACTCC.

This chain joins TRBV7-9 and TRBJ2-7, with D maybe TRBD2 (5 bases). Deletions cut 5 bases from V and 7 bases from J, with 9 bases between. This CDR3 is built from 11 residues. Germline lookup yields CDR1 SEHNR and CDR2 FQNEAQ (reference sequence). The CDR3 reads CASSPGLEQYF. The CDR3 nucleotides are TGTGCCAGCAGCCCCGGACTGGAGCAGTACTTC.

The chain joins TRBV9 to TRBJ2-7; 7 positions agree with TRBD2. The germline CDR1 and CDR2 sequences are SGDLS and YYNGEE. V gave up 0 bases and J gave up 6 bases; unmatched junction bases: 6. The CDR3 loop spans 14 amino acids. In DNA, the CDR3 is TGTGCCAGCAGCGTAGGGGGCGGGAGCGGCGAGCAGTACTTC. It codes for CASSVGGGSGEQYF.

This CDR3 reads CASSPSLRGSDQPQHF. CDR3 coding DNA: TGTGCCAGTAGTCCGTCACTCAGGGGTTCGGATCAGCCCCAGCATTTT. The V and J genes are TRBV19 and TRBJ1-5; D might be TRBD1 (6 bases). The CDR3 loop spans 16 amino acids. Germline values: CDR1 LNHDA, CDR2 SQIVND (reference sequence). Trimming removed 5 bases at V and 5 bases at J, with 19 bases between.